This T cell receptor beta chain derives from a study of cytomegalovirus exposure and HLA in healthy donors. Background on the study: A prior study identified 117 million unique TCR beta sequences from about 180 million T cells. Whole-study results and caveats: 87-base-pair reads could not separate some V segments, including TRBV6-2 and TRBV6-3.

Concerning this clone: Its antigen remains unknown.

PCR employed 60 Vbeta and 13 Jbeta primers. TCRdb's copy holds only in-frame clones and misses some; the assay was immunoSEQ multiplex PCR. This table holds 110,000 to 150,000 clones, 82% found once. Germline CDR1 reads SGHAT; CDR2 reads FQNNGV. V shed 4 bases, J shed 2 bases, and the junction held 14 bases outside the gene matches. The CDR3 covers 18 residues. This clonotype was obtained from a male donor in good health and CMV-seronegative. Specimen: PBMCs. The V call is TRBV11-2, the J call TRBJ2-3; 8 nucleotides line up with TRBD1. The CDR3 is CASSSLFSGQGITDTQYF. CDR3 nucleotides: TGTGCCAGCAGCTCCCTATTCTCCGGACAGGGCATCACAGATACGCAGTATTTT.